Listed here is a single T cell receptor beta chain. With a J-beta primer mix and a sample-barcoded 5' primer, a second PCR ran 7 to 11 cycles. TCRdb fed the 5' RACE reads into MiXCR, producing one record per CDR3 protein. Among about 1.8 million distinct CDR3 sequences listed, roughly 50% were seen once. These data belong to a study of blood T cells in healthy people across ages. The CDR3 is 14 amino acids. The germline V and J ends were trimmed by 2 bases and 1 base, with 6 bases remaining between them. CDR1 is DFQATT, CDR2 SNEGSKA, per germline (reference sequence). The J gene is TRBJ2-6, the V gene TRBV20-1, with D unresolved. Source material: blood. The receptor was derived from a woman between 40 and 55 years old in good health. CDR3 nucleotide sequence: TGCAGTGCTAGATTAAAGTCTGGGGCCAACGTCCTGACTTTC. It specifies CSARLKSGANVLTF.